A selection of T cell receptor beta chains follows, all from one sample in a study of neurological immune-mediated disorders. TCRdb fed the 5' RACE reads into MiXCR, producing one record per CDR3 protein. The data show 50,000 or so distinct CDR3 sequences, with about 3.2% seen just once and roughly 7% held by the top ten. The specimen sequenced was PBMCs. Source of these receptors: a woman aged 55-70 years with multiple sclerosis. CDR3s leave out the opening cysteine and the closing phenylalanine or tryptophan.

J gene | V gene | CDR3 length | CDR3 protein
TRBJ2-1 | TRBV5-1 | 15 | ASSLVWSGGLYNEQF
TRBJ2-7 | TRBV12-3/TRBV12-4 | 13 | ASSLRGGDPYEQY
TRBJ1-2 | TRBV14 | 11 | ASSDLGSGGYT
TRBJ2-3 | TRBV2 | 12 | ASTGRGATDTQY
TRBJ2-1 | TRBV3-1 | 13 | ASSQGPGAGNEQF
TRBJ2-7 | TRBV21-1 | 13 | ASSAREGGPYEQY
TRBJ1-1 | TRBV5-1 | 11 | ASRQNSDTEAF
TRBJ2-1 | TRBV5-6 | 12 | ASSHRWLATEQF
TRBJ1-1 | TRBV20-1 | 13 | SATAWRGGITEAF
TRBJ2-1 | TRBV4-1 | 15 | ASSPGVLAGVYNEQF
TRBJ1-1 | TRBV7-2 | 11 | ASSLGQGLEAF
TRBJ2-6 | TRBV7-8 | 16 | ASSLAGLDFSGANVLT
TRBJ1-1 | TRBV7-3 | 13 | ASSWASGRGQEAF
TRBJ2-3 | TRBV20-1 | 16 | SPPLTSGGGIGTDTQY
TRBJ2-7 | TRBV14 | 10 | ASSRSKGEQY
TRBJ2-1 | TRBV7-8 | 13 | ASSLGLAGEGEQF
TRBJ1-1 | TRBV9 | 13 | ASSSRPYMNTEAF
TRBJ2-1 | TRBV20-1 | 15 | SARDQLAGGAYNEQF
TRBJ2-3 | TRBV12-3/TRBV12-4 | 12 | ASRIQGFTDTQY
TRBJ1-3 | TRBV4-2 | 16 | ASSQDGGQVVGGNTIY
TRBJ2-7 | TRBV27 | 13 | ASSFNLAKGAEQY
TRBJ2-1 | TRBV20-1 | 13 | SARDPQKGRNEQF
TRBJ1-2 | TRBV5-1 | 13 | ASSSGQGWGYGYT
TRBJ2-7 | TRBV20-1 | 14 | SARDSSGVFTYEQY
TRBJ1-1 | TRBV20-1 | 11 | SAPTGGGTEAF
TRBJ2-1 | TRBV5-1 | 15 | ASSLVASGGSYNEQF
TRBJ2-3 | TRBV20-1 | 12 | SAKTSGSTDTQY
TRBJ1-2 | TRBV6-2/TRBV6-3 | 11 | ASTPSGNYGYT
TRBJ2-1 | TRBV6-5 | 14 | ASRRETGFRHPEQF
TRBJ1-1 | TRBV24-1 | 12 | ATSVGDMNTEAF
TRBJ1-2 | TRBV20-1 | 11 | SAAGGGGYGYT
TRBJ1-2 | TRBV20-1 | 12 | SVTRDRGFSGYT
TRBJ2-1 | TRBV5-8 | 13 | ASSLGTGPYNEQF